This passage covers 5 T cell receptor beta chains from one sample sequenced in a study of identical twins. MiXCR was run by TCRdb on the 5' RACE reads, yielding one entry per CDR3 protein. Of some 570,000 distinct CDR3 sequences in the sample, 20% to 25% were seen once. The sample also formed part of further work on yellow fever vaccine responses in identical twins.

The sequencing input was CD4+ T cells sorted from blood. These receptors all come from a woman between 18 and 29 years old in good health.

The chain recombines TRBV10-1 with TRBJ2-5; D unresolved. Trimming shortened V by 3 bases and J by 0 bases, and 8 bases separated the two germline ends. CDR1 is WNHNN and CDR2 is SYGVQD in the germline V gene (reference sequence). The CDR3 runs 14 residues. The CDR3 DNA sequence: TGCGCCAGCAGTGAAAGAAGGGACCAAGAGACCCAGTACTTC. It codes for CASSERRDQETQYF.

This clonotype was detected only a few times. CDR3 in amino acids: CASSPTGGRGNQPQHF. Written as DNA, the CDR3 is TGTGCCAGCAGCCCGACAGGGGGGAGGGGCAATCAGCCCCAGCATTTT. The J gene is TRBJ1-5, the V gene TRBV7-2; 9 bases map to TRBD1. V was pared by 5 bases and J by 2 bases, with 7 bases of the junction left unmatched. CDR1 SGHTA and CDR2 FQGNSA come from the germline V gene. This CDR3 is built from 16 residues.

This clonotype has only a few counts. The CDR3 DNA reads as TGCGCCAGCAGCCCCTCTTCCCCCCACCAGGCGGCGGGCACCGGGGAGCTGTTTTTT. This codes for CASSPSSPHQAAGTGELFF. This chain joins TRBV10-2 and TRBJ2-2; a weak D match, TRBD2 (5 bases). This CDR3 comprises 19 residues. Trimming took 6 bases from V and 4 from J, leaving 27 bases between them. CDR1 is WSHSY, CDR2 SAAADI, per germline.

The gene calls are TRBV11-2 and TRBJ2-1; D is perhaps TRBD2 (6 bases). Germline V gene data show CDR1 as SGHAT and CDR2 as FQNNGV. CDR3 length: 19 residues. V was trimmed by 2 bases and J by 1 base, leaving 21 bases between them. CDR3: CASSLMAGSGLVSYNEQFF. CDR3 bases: TGTGCCAGCAGCTTAATGGCGGGAAGCGGCCTTGTTTCCTACAATGAGCAGTTCTTC. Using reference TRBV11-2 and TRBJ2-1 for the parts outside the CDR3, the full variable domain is EAGVAQSPRYKIIEKRQSVAFWCNPISGHATLYWYQQILGQGPKLLIQFQNNGVVDDSQLPKDRFSAERLKGVDSTLKIQPAKLEDSAVYLCASSLMAGSGLVSYNEQFFGPGTRLTVL.

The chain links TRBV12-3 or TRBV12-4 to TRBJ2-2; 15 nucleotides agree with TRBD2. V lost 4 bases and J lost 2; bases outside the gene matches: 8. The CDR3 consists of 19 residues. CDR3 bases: TGTGCCAGCAGTTCTCCCGGGACTAGCGGGGGGACTAACACCGGGGAGCTGTTTTTT. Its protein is CASSSPGTSGGTNTGELFF.